A single sample gave rise to the 23 T cell receptor beta chains below, sequenced in a study of blood T cell repertoires in COVID-19. The assay was immunoSEQ multiplex PCR, and TCRdb's table has in-frame clones only and misses some. The data show 300,000 to 350,000 clones, about nine tenths seen once. The specimen was peripheral blood. Receptor source: a man between 18 and 35 years old with active or convalescent COVID-19.

The chain couples TRBV7-6 to TRBJ1-1; TRBD1 agrees at 7 bases. The V and J ends lost 1 base and 7 bases, in that order; junction bases with no gene match: 12. This CDR3 region has 16 residues. Germline V gives CDR1 SGHVS, CDR2 FNYEAQ. The CDR3 region is CASSLEGRAGGSEAFF. The CDR3 DNA reads as TGTGCCAGCAGCTTAGAAGGTCGGGCAGGGGGAAGTGAAGCTTTCTTT.

The J gene is TRBJ2-3, the V gene TRBV29-1, with TRBD2 matching over 14 bases. V lost 5 bases and J lost 4; bases outside the gene matches: 5. The CDR3 has 15 residues. Germline V gives CDR1 SQVTM, CDR2 ANQGSEA. Written as DNA, the CDR3 is TGCAGCGTTACCGGGACTAGCGGGAGTGCAGATACGCAGTATTTT. Translated: CSVTGTSGSADTQYF.

The chain combines TRBV2 with TRBJ2-5, with a weak D call TRBD1 (6 bases). The germline V gene has CDR1 SNHLY and CDR2 FYNNEI. CDR3 length: 14 amino acids. V was cut by 4 bases and J by 5 bases, with 14 bases left in between. CDR3 bases: TGTGCCAGCAGTGGGACAGATGTAGAGGAGACCCAGTACTTC. It encodes CASSGTDVEETQYF.

This rearrangement joins TRBV20-1 to TRBJ1-1, with 7 bases aligning to TRBD1. The CDR3 totals 14 residues. Looked up from germline, CDR1 is DFQATT and CDR2 is SNEGSKA (reference sequence). V lost 3 bases to trimming and J lost 8 bases; unmatched junction nucleotides: 12. Here the CDR3 DNA reads TGCAGTGCTAGTGGTGTGGGTTTACAGGGGGAAGCTTTCTTT. Residues: CSASGVGLQGEAFF.

The V and J genes are TRBV2 and TRBJ2-7; 8 nucleotides line up with TRBD1. The CDR3 loop spans 12 amino acids. Germline values: CDR1 SNHLY, CDR2 FYNNEI. V was clipped by 8 bases and J by 1 base; unmatched bases: 1. Here the CDR3 DNA reads TGTGCCAGCCGGGACAGGTCCTACGAGCAGTACTTC. Translating gives CASRDRSYEQYF. The full variable domain, in which reference TRBV2 and TRBJ2-7 provide the parts outside the CDR3, is EPEVTQTPSHQVTQMGQEVILRCVPISNHLYFYWYRQILGQKVEFLVSFYNNEISEKSEIFDDQFSVERPDGSNFTLKIRSTKLEDSAMYFCASRDRSYEQYFGPGTRLTVT.

The rearrangement links TRBV19 to TRBJ1-2; TRBD1 agrees at 7 bases. Looked up from germline, CDR1 is LNHDA and CDR2 is SQIVND (reference sequence). V lost 4 bases, J lost 4 bases, and 15 bases stayed unmatched. CDR3 length: 17 residues. CDR3 sequence: CASSRIEQTGKVYGYTF. For the CDR3, the DNA is TGTGCCAGTAGTAGGATCGAACAGACAGGGAAAGTCTATGGCTACACCTTC.

Here the CDR3 DNA reads TGTGCCAGCAGCTTGCTCAGCGCACAAGTTAACGATGAGCAGTTCTTC. Protein sequence: CASSLLSAQVNDEQFF. The chain uses TRBV5-6 and TRBJ2-1; no definite D call. Germline values: CDR1 SGHDT, CDR2 YYEEEE. V was shortened by 1 base and J by 8 bases, with 19 bases between the two germline ends. The CDR3 totals 16 residues.

This clone was recorded once. V gene TRBV11-2 combines with J gene TRBJ1-1; unclear D gene. V lost 3 bases, J lost 0 bases, and 8 bases lay in between. Germline CDR1 is SGHAT and CDR2 is FQNNGV. CDR3 size: 14 residues. Here the CDR3 reads CASSLRQMNTEAFF. In DNA form, the CDR3 reads TGTGCCAGCAGCTTGAGGCAGATGAACACTGAAGCTTTCTTT.

The chain links TRBV5-6 to TRBJ2-7; D ambiguous. The CDR3 spans 13 residues. Trimming shortened V by 2 bases and J by 3 bases, and 9 bases separated the two germline ends. Germline V CDR1 and CDR2: SGHDT, YYEEEE. For the CDR3, the DNA is TGTGCCAGCAGCTTTAGTAGTTTCTACGAGCAGTACTTC. This gives the protein CASSFSSFYEQYF.

In this sample, this clone turned up a few times. The chain has TRBV7-6 and TRBJ2-2; tentatively, D is TRBD2 (6 bases). CDR3 length: 18 amino acids. CDR1 and CDR2 from the germline V gene are SGHVS and FNYEAQ. The ends were cut back, 2 bases at V and 0 bases at J, with 16 bases in the middle. The CDR3 sequence is CASSLKSAGHANTGELFF. The CDR3 DNA is TGTGCCAGCAGCTTAAAATCCGCGGGGCACGCGAACACCGGGGAGCTGTTTTTT. Looking up the rest from reference TRBV7-6 and TRBJ2-2 gives the full variable domain: GAGVSQSPRYKVTKRGQDVALRCDPISGHVSLYWYRQALGQGPEFLTYFNYEAQQDKSGLPNDRFSAERPEGSISTLTIQRTEQRDSAMYRCASSLKSAGHANTGELFFGEGSRLTVL.

This chain uses TRBV5-5 with TRBJ2-7; maybe TRBD2 (6 bases). CDR3 size: 15 residues. Germline lookup yields CDR1 SGHKS and CDR2 YYEKEE (reference sequence). V lost 5 bases, J lost 6 bases, and 21 bases lay in between. The chain's CDR3 is CASRTGTPGSSEQYF. DNA for the CDR3: TGTGCCAGCAGGACGGGGACCCCCGGGAGTAGCGAGCAGTACTTC. The full variable domain, rest sourced from reference TRBV5-5 and TRBJ2-7, is DAGVTQSPTHLIKTRGQQVTLRCSPISGHKSVSWYQQVLGQGPQFIFQYYEKEERGRGNFPDRFSARQFPNYSSELNVNALLLGDSALYLCASRTGTPGSSEQYFGPGTRLTVT.

The V and J genes are TRBV27 and TRBJ2-3; maybe TRBD2 (5 bases). The V end lost 2 bases, the J end lost 0 bases, and 12 bases lay between the germline ends. The CDR3 runs 16 residues. The germline gives CDR1 MNHEY, CDR2 SMNVEV (reference sequence). The CDR3 nucleotides are TGTGCCAGCAGTTTAAGGACGGAGGACAGCACAGATACGCAGTATTTT. Amino acids: CASSLRTEDSTDTQYF.

J is TRBJ1-3 and V is TRBV19; no clear D. The CDR3 loop spans 14 amino acids. V was shortened by 6 bases and J by 4 bases, with 13 bases between the two germline ends. Germline CDR1 LNHDA, CDR2 SQIVND (reference sequence). For the CDR3, the DNA is TGTGCCAGTAGCGCACCCCGGAGAGGAAACACCATATATTTT. The encoded protein is CASSAPRRGNTIYF.

There are a few counts of this clone. The chain is built from TRBV7-9 and TRBJ2-7, with a tentative D call TRBD2 (5 bases). The V gene's germline CDR1 is SEHNR and CDR2 FQNEAQ (reference sequence). The CDR3 runs 15 residues. Trimming removed 0 bases from V and 5 bases from J, with 14 bases in between. CDR3 coding DNA: TGTGCCAGCAGCTTAGCTCCGGGGTCCGTGGACGAGCAGTACTTC. Translating it yields CASSLAPGSVDEQYF.

The chain has TRBV11-1 and TRBJ2-7; 8 bases line up with TRBD1. Germline CDR1 reads SGHAT; CDR2 reads FQDESV (reference sequence). This CDR3 comprises 13 residues. J gave up 4 bases and V 3 bases, and 2 bases lay outside the gene matches. The CDR3 sequence: CASSLDREYEQYF. In nucleotides, the CDR3 is TGTGCCAGCAGCTTGGACAGGGAGTACGAGCAGTACTTC.

The chain couples TRBV28 to TRBJ2-5; TRBD1 agrees at 8 bases. The CDR3 sequence is 18 residues long. J was trimmed by 3 bases and V by 4 bases; bases with no gene match: 16. Germline CDR1 reads MDHEN; CDR2 reads SYDVKM. The chain's CDR3 is CASSSEGLTGEYEETQYF. The CDR3 coding sequence is TGTGCCAGCAGTTCTGAAGGACTGACAGGGGAGTACGAAGAGACCCAGTACTTC.

The J gene is TRBJ2-3, the V gene TRBV28; D not resolved. CDR3 length equals 15 residues. Looked up from germline, CDR1 is MDHEN and CDR2 is SYDVKM. V dropped 3 bases and J dropped 2 bases, with 12 bases sitting between them. In DNA, the CDR3 is TGTGCCAGCAGTTTTGGGCAGTCCTACACAGATACGCAGTATTTT. Amino acid sequence: CASSFGQSYTDTQYF.

The chain is built from TRBV5-8 and TRBJ1-2, with 7 positions matching TRBD1. The germline CDR1 and CDR2 sequences are SGHTS and YDEGEE. This CDR3 spans 15 amino acids. The V and J ends lost 3 bases and 1 base, in that order; junction bases with no gene match: 6. CDR3 sequence: CASSWGDSYNYGYTF. For the CDR3, the DNA is TGTGCCAGCAGCTGGGGGGACAGTTATAACTATGGCTACACCTTC.

V and J are TRBV9 and TRBJ2-3; D is uncertain. V was trimmed by 1 base and J by 2 bases, leaving 8 bases between them. CDR1 and CDR2 (germline): SGDLS, YYNGEE. The CDR3 is made up of 14 amino acids. The CDR3 sequence: CASSVNSDTDTQYF. CDR3 nucleotides: TGTGCCAGCAGCGTAAATTCAGACACAGATACGCAGTATTTT. The full variable domain, its missing parts supplied by reference TRBV9 and TRBJ2-3, is DSGVTQTPKHLITATGQRVTLRCSPRSGDLSVYWYQQSLDQGLQFLIQYYNGEERAKGNILERFSAQQFPDLHSELNLSSLELGDSALYFCASSVNSDTDTQYFGPGTRLTVL.

As DNA, the CDR3 is TGTGCCAGCAGGCAGGGGACCGGGGAGCTGTTTTTT. Translation gives CASRQGTGELFF. The V gene is TRBV6-4, the J gene TRBJ2-2, with D maybe TRBD1 (6 bases). The CDR3 covers 12 residues. The ends were cut back, 6 bases at V and 5 bases at J, with 7 bases in the middle. The germline V gene encodes CDR1 MRHNA and CDR2 SNTAGT.

This rearrangement joins TRBV15 to TRBJ1-5; no firm D call. Germline CDR1 and CDR2: LNHNV and YYDKDF (reference sequence). This CDR3 spans 15 amino acids. Deletions cut 6 bases from V and 5 bases from J, with 17 bases between. CDR3 amino acids: CATRGGSVRDQPQHF. The CDR3, as DNA: TGTGCCACCAGAGGAGGGTCCGTAAGGGATCAGCCCCAGCATTTT.

The gene calls are TRBV7-2 and TRBJ1-3, with D possibly being TRBD1 (5 bases). The CDR3 is 18 amino acids. Trimming left V 1 base short and J 0 bases short, with 16 bases between. The germline V gene encodes CDR1 SGHTA and CDR2 FQGNSA. The CDR3 sequence: CASSLVAVQVFSGNTIYF. The CDR3, as DNA: TGTGCCAGCAGCTTAGTCGCCGTACAGGTCTTCTCTGGAAACACCATATATTTT. The entire variable domain, with the rest obtained from reference TRBV7-2 and TRBJ1-3, is as follows: GAGVSQSPSNKVTEKGKDVELRCDPISGHTALYWYRQSLGQGLEFLIYFQGNSAPDKSGLPSDRFSAERTGGSVSTLTIQRTQQEDSAVYLCASSLVAVQVFSGNTIYFGEGSWLTVV.

As to this clone: Other nucleotide sequences from this sample produce the same CDR3. The V gene is TRBV7-3, the J gene TRBJ2-5, with 9 bases matching TRBD2. CDR1 and CDR2 from the germline V gene are SGHTA and FQGTGA. V gave up 2 bases and J gave up 5 bases; unmatched junction bases: 3. This CDR3 has 14 amino acids. CDR3 in DNA: TGTGCCAGCAGCTTAGCGGGAGGGAGGGAGACCCAGTACTTC. It specifies CASSLAGGRETQYF.